Listed here are 7 T cell receptor beta chains from one sample, sequenced in a study of OX40 agonist ivuxolimab in advanced cancers. Clones were sequenced by immunoSEQ multiplex PCR, and TCRdb holds only the in-frame ones, with some missing. The sample holds about 71,000 clones, 84% seen once. Sequencing was performed on CD4+ or CD8+ T cells sorted from blood, taken in a trial of the OX40 agonist ivuxolimab. The source is an adult with an advanced solid tumor such as melanoma, head and neck, liver or kidney cancer.

This CDR3 reads CASSRVGNPMNTEAFF. The CDR3 DNA sequence: TGTGCCAGCAGCCGGGTGGGAAATCCGATGAACACTGAAGCTTTCTTT. The chain combines TRBV14 with TRBJ1-1; D call uncertain. The germline gives CDR1 SGHDN, CDR2 FVKESK. The CDR3 has 16 amino acids. Trimming shortened V by 4 bases and J by 0 bases, and 15 bases separated the two germline ends.

The chain employs TRBV11-3 and TRBJ2-7, with D perhaps TRBD1 (6 bases). This CDR3 is built from 12 residues. V was pared by 5 bases and J by 5 bases, with 10 bases between. Germline V gives CDR1 SGHNT, CDR2 YENEEA. For the CDR3, the DNA is TGTGCCAGCAGCCGGACAGTAAACGAGCAGTACTTC. Translation: CASSRTVNEQYF.

Concerning this clone: Other DNA sequences in this sample translate to the same CDR3. This chain links TRBV5-1 with TRBJ2-7; the D is unclear. Germline V gene sequence: CDR1 SGHRS, CDR2 YFSETQ. Trimming shortened V by 4 bases and J by 1 base, and 9 bases separated the two germline ends. The CDR3 is 13 residues long. CDR3 protein: CASSLSNSYEQYF. As DNA, the CDR3 is TGCGCCAGCAGCCTGAGCAATTCCTACGAGCAGTACTTC. The variable domain in full, with the rest retrieved from reference TRBV5-1 and TRBJ2-7, is KAGVTQTPRYLIKTRGQQVTLSCSPISGHRSVSWYQQTPGQGLQFLFEYFSETQRNKGNFPGRFSGRQFSNSRSEMNVSTLELGDSALYLCASSLSNSYEQYFGPGTRLTVT.

This chain joins TRBV6-1 and TRBJ1-2; D possibly corresponds to TRBD1 (6 bases). The CDR3 runs to 13 residues. CDR1 is MNHNS and CDR2 is SASEGT in the germline V gene. Trimming cost V 5 bases and J 5 bases, with 12 bases left between them. The CDR3 sequence is CASSQIGGYGYTF. CDR3 DNA sequence: TGTGCCAGCAGTCAGATAGGGGGGTATGGCTACACCTTC.

The V call is TRBV21-1, the J call TRBJ1-5. TRBV21-1 is designated a pseudogene. The CDR3 consists of 17 residues. The CDR3 loop reads CVNSRRAAWPTNQPQHF. CDR3 in DNA: TGTGTCAACTCCCGACGGGCGGCATGGCCCACCAATCAGCCCCAGCATTTT.

The rearrangement uses TRBV5-6 and TRBJ2-3; D might be TRBD2 (5 bases). V lost 5 bases and J lost 3, with 25 bases in between. Germline lookup yields CDR1 SGHDT and CDR2 YYEEEE. The CDR3 spans 18 residues. The CDR3 here is CASSMRAVPRVRTDTQYF. The CDR3 nucleotides read TGTGCCAGCAGTATGAGAGCGGTCCCCCGGGTTCGGACAGATACGCAGTATTTT.

This chain joins TRBV7-2 and TRBJ2-3, with D possibly being TRBD1 (6 bases). Trimming stripped 1 base from V and 4 bases from J, with 12 bases between. Germline CDR1 is SGHTA and CDR2 is FQGNSA. The CDR3 totals 15 residues. The CDR3 region has the DNA TGTGCCAGCAGCTTAGTGGGGGCTAACGCAGATACGCAGTATTTT. This encodes CASSLVGANADTQYF. Supplemented by reference TRBV7-2 and TRBJ2-3, the full variable domain reads GAGVSQSPSNKVTEKGKDVELRCDPISGHTALYWYRQSLGQGLEFLIYFQGNSAPDKSGLPSDRFSAERTGGSVSTLTIQRTQQEDSAVYLCASSLVGANADTQYFGPGTRLTVL.